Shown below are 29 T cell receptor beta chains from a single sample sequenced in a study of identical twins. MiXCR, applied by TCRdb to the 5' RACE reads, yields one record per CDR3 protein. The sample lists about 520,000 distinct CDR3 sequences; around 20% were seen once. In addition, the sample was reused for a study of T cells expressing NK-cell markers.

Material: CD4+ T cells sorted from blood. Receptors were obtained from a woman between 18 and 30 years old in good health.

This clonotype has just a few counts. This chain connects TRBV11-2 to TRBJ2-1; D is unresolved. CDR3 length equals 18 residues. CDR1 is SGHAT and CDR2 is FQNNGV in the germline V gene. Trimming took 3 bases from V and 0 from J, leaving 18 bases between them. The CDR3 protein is CASSFGHRGRHSYNEQFF. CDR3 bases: TGTGCCAGCAGCTTTGGGCATCGCGGCAGGCACTCCTACAATGAGCAGTTCTTC.

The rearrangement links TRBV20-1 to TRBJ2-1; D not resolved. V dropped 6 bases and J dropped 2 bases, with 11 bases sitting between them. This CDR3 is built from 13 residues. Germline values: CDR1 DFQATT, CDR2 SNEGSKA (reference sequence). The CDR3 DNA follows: TGCAGTGCCCGTAGCACGGCCTACAATGAGCAGTTCTTC. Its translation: CSARSTAYNEQFF.

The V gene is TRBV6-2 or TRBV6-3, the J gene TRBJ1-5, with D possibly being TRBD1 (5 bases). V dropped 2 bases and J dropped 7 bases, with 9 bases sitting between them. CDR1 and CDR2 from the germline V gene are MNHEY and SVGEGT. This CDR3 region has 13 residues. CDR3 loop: CASSYGAKQPQHF. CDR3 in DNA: TGTGCCAGCAGTTACGGGGCAAAGCAGCCCCAGCATTTT.

CDR3 DNA: TGCGCCAGCCGGGGACAGGGCATTACCGAGCAGTACTTC. Translating it yields CASRGQGITEQYF. The chain links TRBV5-1 to TRBJ2-7; TRBD1 matches at 9 bases. The V gene's germline CDR1 is SGHRS and CDR2 YFSETQ. The CDR3 loop spans 13 amino acids. Germline trimming cut 7 bases from V and 6 bases from J; bases unmatched to any gene: 8.

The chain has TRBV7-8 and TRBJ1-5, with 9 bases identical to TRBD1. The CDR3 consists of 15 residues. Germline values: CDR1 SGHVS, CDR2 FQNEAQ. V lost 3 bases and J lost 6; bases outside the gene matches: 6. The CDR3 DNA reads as TGTGCCAGCAGCTTTACAGGGGGCTCACGTCAGCCCCAGCATTTT. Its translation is CASSFTGGSRQPQHF.

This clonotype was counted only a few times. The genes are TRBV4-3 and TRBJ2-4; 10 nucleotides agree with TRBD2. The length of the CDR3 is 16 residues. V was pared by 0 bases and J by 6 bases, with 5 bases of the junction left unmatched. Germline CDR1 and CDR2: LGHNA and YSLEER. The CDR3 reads CASSQDLAGVVNIQYF. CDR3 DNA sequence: TGCGCCAGCAGCCAAGATCTAGCGGGAGTAGTAAACATTCAGTACTTC.

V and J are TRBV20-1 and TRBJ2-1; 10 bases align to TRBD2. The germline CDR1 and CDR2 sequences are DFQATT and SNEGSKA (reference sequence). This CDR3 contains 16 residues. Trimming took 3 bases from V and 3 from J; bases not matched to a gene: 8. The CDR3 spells CSARSLAGAYYNEQFF. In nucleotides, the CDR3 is TGCAGTGCTAGGTCTCTAGCGGGGGCTTACTACAATGAGCAGTTCTTC.

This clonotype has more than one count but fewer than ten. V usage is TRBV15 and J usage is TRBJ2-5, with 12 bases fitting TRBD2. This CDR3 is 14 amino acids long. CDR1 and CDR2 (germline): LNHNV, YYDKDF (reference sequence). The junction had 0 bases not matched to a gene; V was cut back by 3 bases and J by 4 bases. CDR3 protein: CATSRGLAGETQYF. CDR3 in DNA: TGTGCCACCAGCAGGGGACTAGCGGGAGAGACCCAGTACTTC.

This CDR3 is CASSLLGSNTQYF. The CDR3, as DNA: TGTGCCAGCAGCCTCTTAGGGTCAAATACGCAGTATTTT. This sequence joins TRBV3-1 and TRBJ2-3; no firm D call. Per germline, CDR1 LGHDT and CDR2 YNNKEL (reference sequence). The CDR3 extends over 13 amino acids. Trimming cost V 4 bases and J 7 bases, with 12 bases left between them.

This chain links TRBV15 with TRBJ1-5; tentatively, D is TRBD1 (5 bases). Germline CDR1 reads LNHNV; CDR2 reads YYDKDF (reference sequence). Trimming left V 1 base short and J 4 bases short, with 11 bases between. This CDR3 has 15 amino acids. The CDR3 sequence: CATSRVGTENQPQHF. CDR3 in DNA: TGTGCCACCAGCAGAGTAGGGACGGAGAATCAGCCCCAGCATTTT.

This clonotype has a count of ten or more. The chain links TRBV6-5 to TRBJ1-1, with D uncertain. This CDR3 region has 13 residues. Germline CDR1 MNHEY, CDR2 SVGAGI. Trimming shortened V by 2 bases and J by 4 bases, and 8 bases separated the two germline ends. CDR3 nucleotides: TGTGCCAGCAGTTACCACTCCATCACTGAAGCTTTCTTT. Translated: CASSYHSITEAFF.

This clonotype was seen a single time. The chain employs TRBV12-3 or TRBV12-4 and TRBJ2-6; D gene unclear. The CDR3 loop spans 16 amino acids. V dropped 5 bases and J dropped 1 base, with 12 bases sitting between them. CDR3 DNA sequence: TGTGCCAGCAGTAGGGAAGGACCGTCTGGGGCCAACGTCCTGACTTTC. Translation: CASSREGPSGANVLTF.

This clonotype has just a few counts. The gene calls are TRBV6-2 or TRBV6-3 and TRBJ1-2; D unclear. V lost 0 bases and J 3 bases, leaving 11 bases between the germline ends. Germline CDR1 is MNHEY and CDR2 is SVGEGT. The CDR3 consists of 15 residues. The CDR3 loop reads CASSYSLQADYGYTF. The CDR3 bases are TGTGCCAGCAGTTACTCCCTCCAGGCGGACTATGGCTACACCTTC.

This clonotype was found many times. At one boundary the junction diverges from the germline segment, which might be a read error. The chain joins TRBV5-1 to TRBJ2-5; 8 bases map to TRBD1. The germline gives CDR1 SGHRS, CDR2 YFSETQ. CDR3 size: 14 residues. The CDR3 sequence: CASSSGQGGETQYF. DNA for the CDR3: TGTGCCAGCAGCTCCGGACAGGGTGGTGAGACCCAGTACTTC.

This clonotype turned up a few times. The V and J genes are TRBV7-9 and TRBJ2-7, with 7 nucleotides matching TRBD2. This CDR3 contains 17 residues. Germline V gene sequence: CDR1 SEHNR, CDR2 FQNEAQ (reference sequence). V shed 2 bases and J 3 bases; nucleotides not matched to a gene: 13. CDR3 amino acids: CASSLKLSGTGYYEQYF. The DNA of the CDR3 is TGTGCCAGCAGCTTAAAACTGAGCGGGACCGGGTACTACGAGCAGTACTTC. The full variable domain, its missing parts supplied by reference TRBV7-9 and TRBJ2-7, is DTGVSQNPRHKITKRGQNVTFRCDPISEHNRLYWYRQTLGQGPEFLTYFQNEAQLEKSRLLSDRFSAERPKGSFSTLEIQRTEQGDSAMYLCASSLKLSGTGYYEQYFGPGTRLTVT.

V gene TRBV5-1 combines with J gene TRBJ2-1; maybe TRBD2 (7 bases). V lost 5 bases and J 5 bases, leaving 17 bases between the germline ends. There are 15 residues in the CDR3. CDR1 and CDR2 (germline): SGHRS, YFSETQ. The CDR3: CASRVAGGGHNEQFF. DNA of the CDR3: TGCGCCAGCAGAGTAGCCGGCGGGGGCCACAATGAGCAGTTCTTC.

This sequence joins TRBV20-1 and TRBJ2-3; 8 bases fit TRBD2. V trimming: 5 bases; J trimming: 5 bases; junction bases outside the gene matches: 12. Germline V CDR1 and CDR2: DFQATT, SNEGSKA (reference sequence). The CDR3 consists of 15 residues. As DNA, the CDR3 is TGCAGTGCTCCCCGGGGGGGGGCCGCGATAGATACGCAGTATTTT. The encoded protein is CSAPRGGAAIDTQYF.

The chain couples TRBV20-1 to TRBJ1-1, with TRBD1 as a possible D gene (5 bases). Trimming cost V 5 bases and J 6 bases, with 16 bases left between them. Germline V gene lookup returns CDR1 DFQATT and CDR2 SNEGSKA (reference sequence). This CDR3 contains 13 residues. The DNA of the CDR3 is TGCAGTGCTGGGACTTATATGGGCGCTGAAGCTTTCTTT. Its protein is CSAGTYMGAEAFF.

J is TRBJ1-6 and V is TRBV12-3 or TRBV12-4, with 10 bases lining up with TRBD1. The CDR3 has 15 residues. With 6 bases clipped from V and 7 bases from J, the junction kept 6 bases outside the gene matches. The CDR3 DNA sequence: TGTGCCAGCAGACCTAGGGACAGGGGCAATTCACCCCTCCACTTT. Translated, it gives CASRPRDRGNSPLHF.

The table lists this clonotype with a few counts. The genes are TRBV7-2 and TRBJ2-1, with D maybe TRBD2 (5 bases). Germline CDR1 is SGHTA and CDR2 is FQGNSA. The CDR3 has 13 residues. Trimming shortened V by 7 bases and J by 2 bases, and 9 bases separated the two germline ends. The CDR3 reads CASKPGTYNEQFF. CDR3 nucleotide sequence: TGTGCCAGCAAGCCGGGGACCTACAATGAGCAGTTCTTC.

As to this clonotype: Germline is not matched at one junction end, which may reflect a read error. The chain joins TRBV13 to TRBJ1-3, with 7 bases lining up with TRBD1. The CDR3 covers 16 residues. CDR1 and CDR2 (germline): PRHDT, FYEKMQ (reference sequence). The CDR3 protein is CASSRSGTVSENTIYF. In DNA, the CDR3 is TGTGCCAGCAGCCGTTCCGGGACAGTCTCTGAAAACACCATATATTTT.

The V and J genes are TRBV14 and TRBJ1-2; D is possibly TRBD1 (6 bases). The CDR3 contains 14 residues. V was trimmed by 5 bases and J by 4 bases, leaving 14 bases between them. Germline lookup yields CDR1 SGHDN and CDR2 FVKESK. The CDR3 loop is CASSRGRRGYGYTF. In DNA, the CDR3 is TGTGCCAGCAGCAGGGGGAGGAGAGGCTATGGCTACACCTTC.

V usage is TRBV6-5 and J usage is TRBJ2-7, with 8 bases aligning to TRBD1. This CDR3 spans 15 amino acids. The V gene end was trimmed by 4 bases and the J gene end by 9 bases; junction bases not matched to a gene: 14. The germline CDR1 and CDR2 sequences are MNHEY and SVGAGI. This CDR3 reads CASSSRGQAYEGQYF. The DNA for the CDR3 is TGTGCCAGCAGTTCCCGGGGACAGGCCTACGAAGGGCAGTACTTC.

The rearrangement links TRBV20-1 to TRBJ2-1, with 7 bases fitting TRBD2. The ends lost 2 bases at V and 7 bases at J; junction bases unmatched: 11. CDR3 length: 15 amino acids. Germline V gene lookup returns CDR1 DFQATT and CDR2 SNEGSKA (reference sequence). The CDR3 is CSARPTAGVGNEQFF. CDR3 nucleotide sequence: TGCAGTGCTAGACCGACCGCGGGAGTAGGTAATGAGCAGTTCTTC.

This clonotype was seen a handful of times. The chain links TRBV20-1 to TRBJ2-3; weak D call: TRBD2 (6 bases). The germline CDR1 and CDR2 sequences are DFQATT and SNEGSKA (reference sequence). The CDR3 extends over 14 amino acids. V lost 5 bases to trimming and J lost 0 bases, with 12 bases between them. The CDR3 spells CSALDYRSTDTQYF. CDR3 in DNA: TGCAGTGCTCTGGACTACCGAAGCACAGATACGCAGTATTTT.

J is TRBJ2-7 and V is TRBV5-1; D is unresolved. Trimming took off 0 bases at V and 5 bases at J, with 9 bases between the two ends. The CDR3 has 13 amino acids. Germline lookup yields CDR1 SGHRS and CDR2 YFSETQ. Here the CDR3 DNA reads TGCGCCAGCAGCTTGGGTCAGGCCGACGAGCAGTACTTC. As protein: CASSLGQADEQYF.

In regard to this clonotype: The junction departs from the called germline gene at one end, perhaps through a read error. The CDR3 here is CSARAGYTDTQYF. CDR3 sequence (DNA): TGCAGTGCGAGAGCCGGATACACAGATACGCAGTATTTT. The chain combines TRBV20-1 with TRBJ2-3, with unresolved D. This CDR3 region has 13 residues. Germline V gene lookup returns CDR1 DFQATT and CDR2 SNEGSKA (reference sequence).

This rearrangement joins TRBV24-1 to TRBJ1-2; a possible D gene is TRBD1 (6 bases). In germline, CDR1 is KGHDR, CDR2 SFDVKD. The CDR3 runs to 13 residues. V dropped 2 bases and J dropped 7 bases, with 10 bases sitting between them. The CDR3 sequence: CATSDSGQRGYTF. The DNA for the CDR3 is TGTGCCACCAGTGATTCTGGACAGCGTGGCTACACCTTC.

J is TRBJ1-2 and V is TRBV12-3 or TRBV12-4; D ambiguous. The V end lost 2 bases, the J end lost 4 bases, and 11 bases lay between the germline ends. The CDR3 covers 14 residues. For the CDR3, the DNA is TGTGCCAGCAGTTTAATACGCAGCCTCTATGGCTACACCTTC. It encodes CASSLIRSLYGYTF.